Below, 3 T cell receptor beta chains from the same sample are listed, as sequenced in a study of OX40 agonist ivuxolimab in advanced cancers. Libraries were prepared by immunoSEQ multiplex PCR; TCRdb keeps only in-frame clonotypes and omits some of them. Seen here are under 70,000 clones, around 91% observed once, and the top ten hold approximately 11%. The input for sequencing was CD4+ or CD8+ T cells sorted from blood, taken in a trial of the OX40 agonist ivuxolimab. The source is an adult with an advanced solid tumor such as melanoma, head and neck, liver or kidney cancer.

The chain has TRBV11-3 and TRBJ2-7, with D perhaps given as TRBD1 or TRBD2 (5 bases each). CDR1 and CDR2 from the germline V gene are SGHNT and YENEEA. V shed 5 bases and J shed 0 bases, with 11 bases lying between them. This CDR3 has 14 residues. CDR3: CASSPGPHSYEQYF. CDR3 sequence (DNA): TGTGCCAGCAGCCCGGGACCGCACTCCTACGAGCAGTACTTC.

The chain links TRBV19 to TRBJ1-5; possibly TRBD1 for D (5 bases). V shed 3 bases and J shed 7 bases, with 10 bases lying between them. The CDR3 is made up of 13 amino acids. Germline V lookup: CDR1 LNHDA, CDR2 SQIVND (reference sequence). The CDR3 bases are TGTGCCAGTAGTATGGGGGGTGGACAGCCCCAGCATTTT. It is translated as CASSMGGGQPQHF.

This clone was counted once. CDR3 sequence: CASSKRDRPNYGYTF. Written as DNA, the CDR3 is TGTGCCAGCAGCAAACGGGACAGGCCAAACTATGGCTACACCTTC. The chain couples TRBV7-9 to TRBJ1-2; 8 bases agree with TRBD1. CDR3 length: 15 amino acids. J lost 2 bases, V lost 5 bases, and 7 bases had no gene match. The V gene's germline CDR1 is SEHNR and CDR2 FQNEAQ (reference sequence).